This T cell receptor beta chain is drawn from a study of blood T cell repertoires in COVID-19. Study at large: From T cells, B-cell-depleted T cells, or PBMCs came the material, which was cDNA or gDNA.

How the authors handled the data: Scientists estimated how many nucleated cells there were by amplifying reference gene primers. The repertoire was sequenced with immunoSEQ multiplex PCR; TCRdb's copy has only in-frame clones and lacks some. D and trimming were read from the DNA, whereas the V and J calls and clone size are those reported in that table. The sample includes a few hundred thousand clones, about 87% seen only once; the top ten take 10%. Participants reported their clinical history, and cohort assignment relied on those reports. Recovery meant two consecutive negative NP/OP PCR tests, professional clearance, or resolved symptoms. The CDR3 loop spans 15 amino acids. J was trimmed by 3 bases and V by 2 bases; bases with no gene match: 7.

The source is a woman between 50 and 59 years old who had recovered from COVID-19. Sequenced input: PBMCs or T cells enriched from blood (not recorded which). This rearrangement joins TRBV23-1 to TRBJ2-7; TRBD1 agrees at 7 bases. TRBV23-1 is sorted into the ORF group, with uncertain function. The CDR3 region is CASSQRGQIDYEQYF. Here the CDR3 DNA reads TGCGCCAGCAGTCAAAGGGGACAGATCGACTACGAGCAGTACTTC.